The 27 T cell receptor beta chains reported below all come from one sample, sequenced in a study of blood T cell repertoires in COVID-19. Clones were sequenced by immunoSEQ multiplex PCR, and TCRdb holds only the in-frame ones, with some missing. The data hold a few hundred thousand clones, with roughly 85% observed a single time. The sequenced sample was peripheral blood. Every receptor here comes from a man over 45 with active or convalescent COVID-19.

This rearrangement joins TRBV7-2 to TRBJ1-2; TRBD1 aligns across 10 bases. V trimming: 3 bases; J trimming: 5 bases; junction bases outside the gene matches: 6. The CDR3 is 15 amino acids. Germline loops: CDR1 SGHTA, CDR2 FQGNSA. The CDR3 nucleotides are TGTGCCAGCAGCTTGATGTGGGGACAGGGGTATGGCTACACCTTC. This sequence encodes CASSLMWGQGYGYTF. Full variable domain (missing parts from reference TRBV7-2 and TRBJ1-2): GAGVSQSPSNKVTEKGKDVELRCDPISGHTALYWYRQSLGQGLEFLIYFQGNSAPDKSGLPSDRFSAERTGGSVSTLTIQRTQQEDSAVYLCASSLMWGQGYGYTFGSGTRLTVV.

V usage is TRBV7-2 and J usage is TRBJ2-2, with D possibly matching TRBD2 (5 bases). The CDR3 runs 14 residues. Germline V gives CDR1 SGHTA, CDR2 FQGNSA. The V end lost 5 bases, the J end lost 4 bases, and 11 bases lay between the germline ends. CDR3 amino acids: CASSPRRTTGELFF. In nucleotides, the CDR3 is TGTGCCAGCAGCCCACGGAGGACCACCGGGGAGCTGTTTTTT.

The rearrangement uses TRBV6-5 and TRBJ1-2; 8 nucleotides align to TRBD1. Losses at the gene ends were 5 bases for V and 5 bases for J; bases not matched to a gene: 7. This CDR3 has 14 residues. The germline gives CDR1 MNHEY, CDR2 SVGAGI. CDR3 residues: CASSPDRTGYGYTF. CDR3 in DNA: TGTGCCAGCAGTCCCGATAGGACAGGGTATGGCTACACCTTC.

This clone was picked up one time. This sequence joins TRBV29-1 and TRBJ2-3, with 10 nucleotides matching TRBD1. The junction had 4 bases not matched to a gene; V was cut back by 7 bases and J by 0 bases. Germline CDR1 and CDR2: SQVTM and ANQGSEA. The CDR3 consists of 14 residues. The DNA of the CDR3 is TGCAGCGCCGACAGGGGGCTGAGCACAGATACGCAGTATTTT. Amino acid sequence: CSADRGLSTDTQYF.

The V and J genes are TRBV2 and TRBJ1-1; 8 nucleotides align to TRBD1. In germline, CDR1 is SNHLY, CDR2 FYNNEI. This CDR3 is built from 16 residues. V lost 7 bases to trimming and J lost 4 bases; unmatched junction nucleotides: 14. The CDR3 sequence: CASTQGAMERGTEAFF. In nucleotides, the CDR3 is TGTGCCAGCACCCAGGGGGCTATGGAGCGTGGCACTGAAGCTTTCTTT.

This chain links TRBV7-9 with TRBJ1-3; tentative D call: TRBD1 (5 bases). The CDR3 spans 16 residues. Trimming pared 3 bases from V and 4 bases from J, leaving 16 bases between. From germline, CDR1 is SEHNR and CDR2 FQNEAQ (reference sequence). The CDR3 DNA reads TGTGCCAGCAGCTTTAGCCGGGGGTCGGGAGGAAACACCATATATTTT. It encodes CASSFSRGSGGNTIYF.

As DNA, the CDR3 is TGTGCCAGCTCACCCTTGGCCGCGGATGTCGGGGAGCAGTACTTC. Its translation: CASSPLAADVGEQYF. The chain uses TRBV18 and TRBJ2-7; D remains unclear. The CDR3 is 15 residues long. The ends were cut back, 3 bases at V and 7 bases at J, with 19 bases in the middle. CDR1 and CDR2 from the germline V gene are KGHSH and LQKENI.

V is TRBV6-5 and J is TRBJ2-1, with TRBD2 identical over 12 bases. This CDR3 region has 14 residues. The J segment lost 10 bases and the V segment lost 9 bases, leaving 10 bases of the junction unmatched. The V gene's germline CDR1 is MNHEY and CDR2 SVGAGI. The CDR3: CASKAPGTSGEQFF. CDR3 DNA: TGTGCCAGTAAGGCTCCCGGGACTAGCGGGGAGCAGTTCTTC.

This clone has just a few counts. The chain has TRBV6-1 and TRBJ2-3; tentatively, D is TRBD2 (7 bases). CDR1 MNHNS and CDR2 SASEGT come from the germline V gene. Between the trimmed V and J ends, which lost 4 bases and 2 bases, there was a span of 19 bases. The CDR3 has 17 amino acids. CDR3 protein: CASSVGGGAGFTDTQYF. The DNA of the CDR3 is TGTGCCAGCAGTGTAGGAGGGGGGGCAGGATTCACAGATACGCAGTATTTT.

To note about this clone: An end of the junction differs from the germline gene, which may be a read error. The V call is TRBV9, the J call TRBJ1-2, with TRBD1 as a possible D gene (5 bases). Germline V gives CDR1 SGDLS, CDR2 YYNGEE. The CDR3 is 14 residues long. The CDR3 nucleotides are TGTGTCAGCAGCCCCAGCGACAGCAACTATGGCTACACCTTC. Translated: CVSSPSDSNYGYTF.

The chain has TRBV30 and TRBJ2-7, with 7 bases fitting TRBD2. Germline assignment: CDR1 GTSNPN and CDR2 SVGIG (reference sequence). This CDR3 spans 15 amino acids. The J segment lost 5 bases and the V segment lost 0 bases, leaving 10 bases of the junction unmatched. CDR3 DNA sequence: TGTGCCTGGAGTGTGGGCGGGAGCCCTAGCCACGAGCAGTACTTC. This codes for CAWSVGGSPSHEQYF.

V gene TRBV11-3 combines with J gene TRBJ1-5, with 10 bases fitting TRBD1. Trimming removed 5 bases from V and 0 bases from J; junction bases left unmatched: 13. This CDR3 region has 19 residues. CDR1 and CDR2 from the germline V gene are SGHNT and YENEEA. CDR3 sequence: CASSPWRDRGRYSNQPQHF. CDR3 DNA sequence: TGTGCCAGCAGCCCCTGGAGGGACAGGGGACGTTATAGCAATCAGCCCCAGCATTTT. Based on the CDR3 plus reference TRBV11-3 and TRBJ1-5, the full variable domain is EAGVVQSPRYKIIEKKQPVAFWCNPISGHNTLYWYLQNLGQGPELLIRYENEEAVDDSQLPKDRFSAERLKGVDSTLKIQPAELGDSAVYLCASSPWRDRGRYSNQPQHFGDGTRLSIL.

This clone has only a few counts. The chain combines TRBV19 with TRBJ1-2; TRBD1 aligns across 7 bases. CDR3 size: 15 residues. In germline, CDR1 is LNHDA, CDR2 SQIVND (reference sequence). The junction had 7 bases not matched to a gene; V was cut back by 2 bases and J by 4 bases. CDR3 coding DNA: TGTGCCAGTAGTATATCGTGGGGGACAGCCTATGGCTACACCTTC. It encodes CASSISWGTAYGYTF.

This sequence joins TRBV27 and TRBJ2-2; D ambiguous. The CDR3 is made up of 15 amino acids. Germline CDR1 reads MNHEY; CDR2 reads SMNVEV (reference sequence). V was shortened by 9 bases and J by 5 bases, with 19 bases between the two germline ends. The chain's CDR3 is CASTRGSVGTGELFF. The CDR3 bases are TGTGCCAGTACGAGAGGTTCCGTGGGTACCGGGGAGCTGTTTTTT.

This clone was observed a few times. The gene calls are TRBV5-6 and TRBJ1-1; 7 bases map to TRBD1. Germline V gives CDR1 SGHDT, CDR2 YYEEEE. There are 15 residues in the CDR3. After removal of 3 bases from V and 0 bases from J, the junction contained 5 bases not matched to a gene. The CDR3 DNA reads TGTGCCAGCAGCTCTAGGGGGCGGATGAACACTGAAGCTTTCTTT. The encoded protein is CASSSRGRMNTEAFF. The complete variable domain, with remaining parts taken from reference TRBV5-6 and TRBJ1-1, reads DAGVTQSPTHLIKTRGQQVTLRCSPKSGHDTVSWYQQALGQGPQFIFQYYEEEERQRGNFPDRFSGHQFPNYSSELNVNALLLGDSALYLCASSSRGRMNTEAFFGQGTRLTVV.

The chain employs TRBV6-1 and TRBJ2-1; the D is unclear. Trimming left V 3 bases short and J 9 bases short, with 18 bases between. Germline CDR1 and CDR2: MNHNS and SASEGT. CDR3 length: 15 residues. This CDR3 is CASSERQHTLGEQFF. CDR3 DNA sequence: TGTGCCAGCAGTGAGAGGCAGCACACCTTGGGTGAGCAGTTCTTC.

The chain couples TRBV9 to TRBJ1-1; tentative D call: TRBD1 (6 bases). The length of the CDR3 is 16 residues. In germline, CDR1 is SGDLS, CDR2 YYNGEE. The V and J ends lost 4 bases and 1 base respectively, with 17 bases between them. The DNA for the CDR3 is TGTGCCAGCAGCACCCGGGGGGCCGTACCGAACACTGAAGCTTTCTTT. Amino acids: CASSTRGAVPNTEAFF.

The chain is built from TRBV6-5 and TRBJ2-7; 8 bases match TRBD1. The CDR3 has 14 residues. Germline V gene lookup returns CDR1 MNHEY and CDR2 SVGAGI. V lost 6 bases, J lost 4 bases, and 8 bases stayed unmatched. CDR3 sequence reads: CASSRTGSNYEQYF. The CDR3 DNA sequence: TGTGCCAGCAGCAGGACAGGGTCGAATTACGAGCAGTACTTC.

The chain has TRBV5-1 and TRBJ1-1; a weak D match, TRBD1 (5 bases). The length of the CDR3 is 14 residues. Between the trimmed V and J ends, which lost 1 base and 0 bases, there was a span of 7 bases. CDR1 is SGHRS, CDR2 YFSETQ, per germline. The CDR3 nucleotides read TGCGCCAGCAGCTTGCAGGGCATGAACACTGAAGCTTTCTTT. It specifies CASSLQGMNTEAFF.

V is TRBV11-3 and J is TRBJ2-5; the match to TRBD1 covers 9 bases. There are 18 residues in the CDR3. Germline V gene sequence: CDR1 SGHNT, CDR2 YENEEA. J lost 5 bases, V lost 7 bases, and 20 bases had no gene match. Here the CDR3 DNA reads TGTGCCAGCAATACCCATGTGTGGGACAGGGAGGTGGCGGAGACCCAGTACTTC. As protein: CASNTHVWDREVAETQYF.

The J gene is TRBJ1-4, the V gene TRBV5-1; the match to TRBD1 covers 7 bases. CDR3 length: 16 amino acids. Losses at the gene ends were 5 bases for V and 4 bases for J; bases not matched to a gene: 11. Germline-derived CDR1 and CDR2 are SGHRS and YFSETQ. In DNA, the CDR3 is TGCGCCAGCAGACGAGACCCGACAGGGTTTAATGAAAAACTGTTTTTT. Translated: CASRRDPTGFNEKLFF. The variable domain in full, with the rest retrieved from reference TRBV5-1 and TRBJ1-4, is KAGVTQTPRYLIKTRGQQVTLSCSPISGHRSVSWYQQTPGQGLQFLFEYFSETQRNKGNFPGRFSGRQFSNSRSEMNVSTLELGDSALYLCASRRDPTGFNEKLFFGSGTQLSVL.

The chain combines TRBV5-1 with TRBJ1-2; D may be TRBD1 (5 bases). The CDR3 contains 14 residues. V shed 0 bases and J shed 3 bases, with 9 bases lying between them. From germline, CDR1 is SGHRS and CDR2 YFSETQ. CDR3 DNA: TGCGCCAGCAGCTTGGGGACACCCGACTATGGCTACACCTTC. Translation gives CASSLGTPDYGYTF.

This clone was seen once. CDR3 DNA: TGTGCCAGCAGTGAGCCCGGACTAGCGGGCTTTGAGCAGTTCTTC. This encodes CASSEPGLAGFEQFF. The V and J genes are TRBV27 and TRBJ2-1; the match to TRBD2 covers 11 bases. The trim removed 5 bases at V and 9 bases at J, leaving 9 bases unmatched. Per the germline V gene, CDR1 is MNHEY and CDR2 is SMNVEV (reference sequence). The CDR3 has 15 amino acids.

This sequence joins TRBV27 and TRBJ1-4; D uncertain. Germline values: CDR1 MNHEY, CDR2 SMNVEV (reference sequence). The CDR3 loop spans 14 amino acids. V was cut by 2 bases and J by 5 bases, with 9 bases left in between. CDR3 coding DNA: TGTGCCAGCAGTTTAGGAGGGCCAAATGAAAAACTGTTTTTT. Translated, it gives CASSLGGPNEKLFF.

The chain recombines TRBV2 with TRBJ1-2; 8 positions match TRBD1. The CDR3 loop spans 13 amino acids. V shed 8 bases and J 7 bases; nucleotides not matched to a gene: 9. Germline V CDR1 and CDR2: SNHLY, FYNNEI. This CDR3 is CASRSWDRSGYTF. The CDR3 DNA reads TGTGCCAGCCGCTCCTGGGACAGGTCTGGCTACACCTTC.

The chain links TRBV9 to TRBJ1-5; 10 nucleotides line up with TRBD1. From germline, CDR1 is SGDLS and CDR2 YYNGEE. Trimming at V came to 7 bases and at J to 1 base, leaving 5 bases not matched to a gene. This CDR3 is 15 amino acids long. CDR3 DNA sequence: TGTGCCAGCGGAACGGGACAGGGGAGCAATCAGCCCCAGCATTTT. Translated: CASGTGQGSNQPQHF.

For this clone: Other DNA sequences of this sample code for an identical CDR3. This chain connects TRBV2 to TRBJ2-7, with a tentative D call TRBD2 (6 bases). Per the germline V gene, CDR1 is SNHLY and CDR2 is FYNNEI. With 4 bases removed from V and 4 bases from J, the gap between germline ends came to 8 bases. This CDR3 is 12 amino acids long. CDR3 sequence reads: CASSVEGYEQYF. The CDR3 coding sequence is TGTGCCAGCAGTGTGGAGGGTTACGAGCAGTACTTC. The full variable domain, completed using reference TRBV2 and TRBJ2-7, is EPEVTQTPSHQVTQMGQEVILRCVPISNHLYFYWYRQILGQKVEFLVSFYNNEISEKSEIFDDQFSVERPDGSNFTLKIRSTKLEDSAMYFCASSVEGYEQYFGPGTRLTVT.